The 26 T cell receptor beta chains presented below share a single source sample, sequenced in a study of blood T cell repertoires in COVID-19. Measured with immunoSEQ multiplex PCR; TCRdb has only the in-frame clones, and not every one. The table records 200,000 to 250,000 clones, around four fifths of them present only once. Sequencing was carried out using peripheral blood. These TCRs come from an elderly woman with active or convalescent COVID-19.

The chain carries TRBV15 and TRBJ2-1, with 15 nucleotides matching TRBD2. CDR1 and CDR2 from the germline V gene are LNHNV and YYDKDF (reference sequence). The CDR3 is made up of 19 amino acids. The V gene end was trimmed by 1 base and the J gene end by 7 bases; junction bases not matched to a gene: 11. In nucleotides, the CDR3 is TGTGCCACCAGCAGAGCCAAAGGACTAGCGGGAGGGCCAAAGAATGAGCAGTTCTTC. Translated, it gives CATSRAKGLAGGPKNEQFF.

This clone was counted only a few times. V gene TRBV29-1 combines with J gene TRBJ1-4, with 7 bases lining up with TRBD1. Germline CDR1 and CDR2: SQVTM and ANQGSEA. The CDR3 covers 14 residues. J gave up 1 base and V 7 bases, and 6 bases lay outside the gene matches. The CDR3 DNA sequence: TGCAGCGGGGGGACAGTCGGAACTAATGAAAAACTGTTTTTT. Its protein product is CSGGTVGTNEKLFF.

The chain is built from TRBV9 and TRBJ2-3, with 12 bases matching TRBD2. The CDR3 length is 15 residues. The ends lost 3 bases at V and 7 bases at J; junction bases unmatched: 6. The germline V gene has CDR1 SGDLS and CDR2 YYNGEE. The CDR3, as DNA: TGTGCCAGCAGCGCGACTAGCGGGAGAAGGTATACGCAGTATTTT. Protein product: CASSATSGRRYTQYF.

V usage is TRBV7-9 and J usage is TRBJ2-1, with 11 bases lining up with TRBD2. This CDR3 contains 15 residues. Per germline, CDR1 SEHNR and CDR2 FQNEAQ (reference sequence). With 6 bases clipped from V and 8 bases from J, the junction kept 9 bases outside the gene matches. CDR3 in amino acids: CASRWTSGPPDEQFF. The CDR3 DNA reads TGTGCCAGCAGGTGGACTAGCGGGCCGCCGGATGAGCAGTTCTTC.

The V call is TRBV6-5, the J call TRBJ2-7; 7 bases agree with TRBD1. CDR1 is MNHEY and CDR2 is SVGAGI in the germline V gene. V shed 3 bases, J shed 12 bases, and the junction held 5 bases outside the gene matches. This CDR3 contains 11 residues. CDR3 amino acids: CASSYLGTAYF. The CDR3, as DNA: TGTGCCAGCAGTTATCTCGGGACAGCGTACTTC.

This rearrangement joins TRBV20-1 to TRBJ1-2; D call uncertain. CDR1 and CDR2 (germline): DFQATT, SNEGSKA (reference sequence). The CDR3 runs to 11 residues. V was cut by 6 bases and J by 3 bases, with 8 bases left in between. CDR3 DNA: TGCAGTGCGGCGGGCGACTATGGCTACACCTTC. This gives the protein CSAAGDYGYTF.

This clone has only a few counts. The chain combines TRBV7-2 with TRBJ2-2, with 7 nucleotides matching TRBD1. V gave up 3 bases and J gave up 5 bases; unmatched junction bases: 9. Germline CDR1 is SGHTA and CDR2 is FQGNSA. The CDR3 runs 16 residues. CDR3 in amino acids: CASSFRQGLATGELFF. DNA for the CDR3: TGTGCCAGCAGCTTCCGACAGGGCCTGGCGACCGGGGAGCTGTTTTTT.

V usage is TRBV19 and J usage is TRBJ1-2; D is perhaps TRBD1 (5 bases). Trimming removed 1 base at V and 3 bases at J, with 12 bases between. CDR1 and CDR2 (germline): LNHDA, SQIVND (reference sequence). The CDR3 has 15 amino acids. Written as DNA, the CDR3 is TGTGCCAGTAGTATAGGGGGCCAGGGCTACTATGGCTACACCTTC. Its protein product is CASSIGGQGYYGYTF.

The J gene is TRBJ1-1, the V gene TRBV7-9, with 9 bases lining up with TRBD1. The CDR3 contains 16 residues. Germline V gene data show CDR1 as SEHNR and CDR2 as FQNEAQ (reference sequence). V trimming: 3 bases; J trimming: 5 bases; junction bases outside the gene matches: 10. CDR3 protein: CASSFTPGQGGTEAFF. For the CDR3, the DNA is TGTGCCAGCAGCTTTACGCCGGGACAGGGAGGGACTGAAGCTTTCTTT.

A few counts support this clone. The gene calls are TRBV2 and TRBJ2-7; possible D gene TRBD1, 6 bases. This CDR3 spans 12 amino acids. Germline CDR1 reads SNHLY; CDR2 reads FYNNEI. V lost 6 bases and J 7 bases, leaving 13 bases between the germline ends. CDR3 coding DNA: TGTGCCAGCAGAGACAGGCCGTGGGAGCAGTACTTC. Its protein product is CASRDRPWEQYF. The full variable domain, in which reference TRBV2 and TRBJ2-7 provide the parts outside the CDR3, is EPEVTQTPSHQVTQMGQEVILRCVPISNHLYFYWYRQILGQKVEFLVSFYNNEISEKSEIFDDQFSVERPDGSNFTLKIRSTKLEDSAMYFCASRDRPWEQYFGPGTRLTVT.

The chain is built from TRBV5-5 and TRBJ2-3, with TRBD2 as a possible D gene (7 bases). V lost 3 bases to trimming and J lost 0 bases, with 14 bases between them. The CDR3 has 16 amino acids. Germline CDR1 reads SGHKS; CDR2 reads YYEKEE (reference sequence). The CDR3 DNA reads TGTGCCAGCAGCTCTGGGGAGGGACACAGCACAGATACGCAGTATTTT. It yields the protein CASSSGEGHSTDTQYF.

This clone occurred once. The V call is TRBV3-1 (or the pseudogene TRBV3-2), the J call TRBJ1-2; TRBD1 might be the D (6 bases). V dropped 3 bases and J dropped 4 bases, with 15 bases sitting between them. Germline values: CDR1 LGHDT, CDR2 YNNKEL (reference sequence). The CDR3 is 15 residues long. Here the CDR3 DNA reads TGTGCCAGCAGCCAGGGGGGGGGCTGGGTCTATGGCTACACCTTC. Protein: CASSQGGGWVYGYTF.

V is TRBV18 and J is TRBJ2-1, with D maybe TRBD1 (5 bases). V was cut by 5 bases and J by 0 bases, with 14 bases left in between. This CDR3 spans 16 amino acids. Germline values: CDR1 KGHSH, CDR2 LQKENI. CDR3 DNA: TGTGCCAGCTCAAACCTCCTAGGGGACTCCTACAATGAGCAGTTCTTC. Translated: CASSNLLGDSYNEQFF.

The rearrangement uses TRBV11-3 and TRBJ1-4, with TRBD1 matching 7 bases. CDR3 length: 13 residues. With 5 bases clipped from V and 7 bases from J, the junction kept 4 bases outside the gene matches. Germline V gene lookup returns CDR1 SGHNT and CDR2 YENEEA. CDR3 in DNA: TGTGCCAGCAGCCGGACAGGTCCTGAAAAACTGTTTTTT. Encoded protein: CASSRTGPEKLFF.

The chain recombines TRBV10-3 with TRBJ2-7; tentative D call: TRBD2 (6 bases). Germline V CDR1 and CDR2: ENHRY, SYGVKD. V was trimmed by 10 bases and J by 0 bases, leaving 19 bases between them. The CDR3 consists of 15 residues. The CDR3 loop reads CATLGRQSHSYEQYF. Written as DNA, the CDR3 is TGTGCCACGCTCGGGAGACAGTCACACTCCTACGAGCAGTACTTC.

This clone showed up just a few times. The rearrangement uses TRBV2 and TRBJ2-2, with TRBD1 identical over 9 bases. V trimming: 6 bases; J trimming: 7 bases; junction bases outside the gene matches: 9. The germline CDR1 and CDR2 sequences are SNHLY and FYNNEI. This CDR3 spans 15 amino acids. CDR3 coding DNA: TGTGCCAGCAGACTCCGGGACAGGGCCATCGGGGAGCTGTTTTTT. Translated: CASRLRDRAIGELFF.

The CDR3 sequence: CASSIDHSRQETQYF. In DNA, the CDR3 is TGTGCCAGTAGTATAGATCACAGCAGACAAGAGACCCAGTACTTC. This chain uses TRBV19 with TRBJ2-5; D unresolved. The CDR3 runs to 15 residues. V was pared by 0 bases and J by 2 bases, with 10 bases between. CDR1 is LNHDA, CDR2 SQIVND, per germline (reference sequence).

The chain recombines TRBV10-3 with TRBJ2-5; unclear D gene. The CDR3 extends over 14 amino acids. Per the germline V gene, CDR1 is ENHRY and CDR2 is SYGVKD. Trimming took 7 bases from V and 5 from J, leaving 17 bases between them. CDR3 sequence reads: CAIKSGTASETQYF. The CDR3 region has the DNA TGTGCCATCAAAAGTGGAACAGCATCGGAGACCCAGTACTTC.

This clone was seen just once. This chain uses TRBV19 with TRBJ2-1, with 10 bases aligning to TRBD2. CDR1 and CDR2 (germline): LNHDA, SQIVND (reference sequence). V shed 7 bases, J shed 1 base, and the junction held 7 bases outside the gene matches. The CDR3 length is 16 residues. The CDR3 loop reads CASTPSGGDSYNEQFF. CDR3 sequence (DNA): TGTGCCAGTACGCCTAGCGGGGGTGATTCCTACAATGAGCAGTTCTTC.

The chain is built from TRBV29-1 and TRBJ2-1; 11 bases fit TRBD2. V lost 6 bases, J lost 4 bases, and 5 bases stayed unmatched. The CDR3 is 14 residues long. The germline gives CDR1 SQVTM, CDR2 ANQGSEA. The CDR3 DNA sequence: TGCAGCGTATCCCTAGCGGGAGGTTACAATGAGCAGTTCTTC. This sequence encodes CSVSLAGGYNEQFF.

The chain is built from TRBV7-2 and TRBJ2-5; D may be TRBD2 (5 bases). CDR1 is SGHTA and CDR2 is FQGNSA in the germline V gene. With 4 bases removed from V and 0 bases from J, the gap between germline ends came to 12 bases. This CDR3 contains 15 residues. The CDR3 DNA follows: TGTGCCAGCAGCTCCGAGCGGCGGTACCAAGAGACCCAGTACTTC. It codes for CASSSERRYQETQYF.

The chain has TRBV2 and TRBJ2-2, with 10 bases fitting TRBD2. CDR3 length: 15 amino acids. Germline-derived CDR1 and CDR2 are SNHLY and FYNNEI. With 6 bases clipped from V and 0 bases from J, the junction kept 1 base outside the gene matches. The CDR3 loop reads CASSTSGANTGELFF. The CDR3 region has the DNA TGTGCCAGCAGCACTAGCGGGGCGAACACCGGGGAGCTGTTTTTT.

This clone appeared a single time. Written as DNA, the CDR3 is TGTGCCAGTAATGTCAATCGGGACACTGAAGCTTTCTTT. As protein: CASNVNRDTEAFF. This sequence joins TRBV19 and TRBJ1-1; unclear D gene. Trimming cost V 7 bases and J 3 bases, with 12 bases left between them. CDR1 is LNHDA, CDR2 SQIVND, per germline (reference sequence). The CDR3 length is 13 residues.

This clone is a singleton in its sample. CDR3 in DNA: TGTGCCAGCAGTTACGAGCGGCTAGCGAACAATGAGCAGTTCTTC. It codes for CASSYERLANNEQFF. The V gene is TRBV6-2 or TRBV6-3, the J gene TRBJ2-1, with a tentative D call TRBD2 (6 bases). CDR1 MNHEY and CDR2 SVGEGT come from the germline V gene. The CDR3 runs to 15 residues. V was clipped by 2 bases and J by 5 bases, with 13 bases between them.

The gene calls are TRBV19 and TRBJ1-2; maybe TRBD1 (6 bases). Germline V CDR1 and CDR2: LNHDA, SQIVND (reference sequence). Trimming stripped 7 bases from V and 3 bases from J, with 15 bases between. CDR3 size: 14 residues. The CDR3 reads CASTKLGADYGYTF. Written as DNA, the CDR3 is TGTGCCAGTACAAAATTGGGGGCGGACTATGGCTACACCTTC. The whole variable domain, filled in from reference TRBV19 and TRBJ1-2, reads DGGITQSPKYLFRKEGQNVTLSCEQNLNHDAMYWYRQDPGQGLRLIYYSQIVNDFQKGDIAEGYSVSREKKESFPLTVTSAQKNPTAFYLCASTKLGADYGYTFGSGTRLTVV.

The DNA of the CDR3 is TGTGCCAGCAGGCGCAGCGGTAGCTCAAACACCATATATTTT. Translated, it gives CASRRSGSSNTIYF. The chain employs TRBV6-6 and TRBJ1-3; D is unclear. The length of the CDR3 is 14 residues. Deletions cut 6 bases from V and 6 bases from J, with 15 bases between. Germline assignment: CDR1 MNHNY and CDR2 SVGAGI (reference sequence).